This T cell receptor (beta chain) was sequenced for a study of a mutant IDH1 vaccine in newly diagnosed glioma. Across the study: Before enrollment, patients got radiotherapy alone, temozolomide alone, or mostly the combination. Study-wide results and limits: Researchers report vaccine-induced immune responses in approximately 93% of patients. Pseudoprogression appears to have had no connection to changes in top peripheral T cell clonotypes.

Some clones are missing from TCRdb's copy, which holds only in-frame ones; the method was immunoSEQ multiplex PCR. This repertoire shows 35,000 to 45,000 clones, 80% to 90% found once; its top ten account for approximately 1.5%. Note on this clone: The antigen remains unidentified. The junction shows a germline mismatch at one end, possibly a read error.

The sample's time point: week 35, safety follow-up. In the vaccine, a single dose held 300 ug of the mutant IDH1 20-mer peptide, along with topical imiquimod. This CDR3 is 14 amino acids long. Per the germline V gene, CDR1 is LNHDA and CDR2 is SQIVND (reference sequence). The origin of this receptor is a man between 40 and 49 years old with glioma. V is TRBV19 and J is TRBJ1-5; possible D gene TRBD1, 5 bases. The material sequenced was PBMCs, taken from a glioma patient whose treatment included an IDH1 peptide vaccine. CDR3 sequence (DNA): TGTGCCAGTAGTATCCGGGGACGATATCAGTCCCAGCATTTT. Protein: CASSIRGRYQSQHF.